A selection of T cell receptor beta chains follows, all from one sample in a study of shared clonotypes between healthy human individuals. Assay used: immunoSEQ multiplex PCR; TCRdb lists only in-frame clones, some missing. The sample carries fewer than 550,000 clones, over 75% recorded once. The sequenced sample was PBMCs. The receptors stem from a woman between 40 and 55 years old in good health. Some clones in this sample may be carry-over from other donors' samples. Both conserved end residues are part of each CDR3. The D gene is left open where the match is weak. The listing skips clone size in some rows; elsewhere it reads once, few, many or a size class.

TGTGCCAGCAGTTTCGAGCGGGACTACGAGCAGTACTTC | CASSFERDYEQYF | - | TRBV6-5 | TRBD2 | TRBJ2-7
TGTGCCAGCAGCTTGGACCCCCGGGCCGCTCCACTCTATGGCTACACCTTC | CASSLDPRAAPLYGYTF | - | TRBV5-4 | - | TRBJ1-2
TGTGCCAGTGGGACTAGCGGGAATTACAATGAGCAGTTCTTC | CASGTSGNYNEQFF | - | TRBV28 | TRBD2 | TRBJ2-1
TGCAGCGTTGCCGCCGGCCCCTATGGCTACACCTTC | CSVAAGPYGYTF | - | TRBV29-1 | - | TRBJ1-2
TGTGCCAGTAGTTTTGGACTAGCGGGGTTATACGAGCAGTACTTC | CASSFGLAGLYEQYF | - | TRBV19 | TRBD2 | TRBJ2-7
TGTGCCTGGAGGGAGCGTCACGCGCCTGGCAATGAGCAGTTCTTC | CAWRERHAPGNEQFF | - | TRBV30 | - | TRBJ2-1
TGTGCCAGCAGCTTATACCTCGGGTCCTACAATGAGCAGTTCTTC | CASSLYLGSYNEQFF | - | TRBV7-6 | - | TRBJ2-1
TGTGCCAGCAGCTTAGTGGTGGGGCAAGAGACCCAGTACTTC | CASSLVVGQETQYF | many | TRBV11-2 | - | TRBJ2-5
TGTGCCAGCAGCAAATTAGCGGAACCCTACAATGAGCAGTTCTTC | CASSKLAEPYNEQFF | many | TRBV21-1 | - | TRBJ2-1
TGTGCCAGCTCACCCCCCCAGCGCACTAGCACAGATACGCAGTATTTT | CASSPPQRTSTDTQYF | - | TRBV18 | - | TRBJ2-3
TGTGCCAGCAGCCAGACACCGGAGGCTGAAGCTTTCTTT | CASSQTPEAEAFF | - | TRBV13 | - | TRBJ1-1
TGTGCCAGCAGCTTAGCGAACAGCGTCTACGAGCAGTACTTC | CASSLANSVYEQYF | - | TRBV13 | - | TRBJ2-7
TGTGCCAGCAGCTCCCCCGGGACAGGGAACATTCAGTACTTC | CASSSPGTGNIQYF | once | TRBV5-6 | TRBD1 | TRBJ2-4
TGTGCCAGCAGCGAAACAGGGGATGGCTACACCTTC | CASSETGDGYTF | - | TRBV7-9 | TRBD1 | TRBJ1-2
TGTGCCAGTAGAACCACAGGAGGATCCTACGAGCAGTACTTC | CASRTTGGSYEQYF | - | TRBV19 | - | TRBJ2-7
TGTGCCATCAACAGTGTATCTGGAAACACCATATATTTT | CAINSVSGNTIYF | few | TRBV10-3 | - | TRBJ1-3
TGTGCCAGCAGTTTATTTGGACAGGGGACATTGGGCTATGGCTACACCTTC | CASSLFGQGTLGYGYTF | - | TRBV28 | TRBD1 | TRBJ1-2